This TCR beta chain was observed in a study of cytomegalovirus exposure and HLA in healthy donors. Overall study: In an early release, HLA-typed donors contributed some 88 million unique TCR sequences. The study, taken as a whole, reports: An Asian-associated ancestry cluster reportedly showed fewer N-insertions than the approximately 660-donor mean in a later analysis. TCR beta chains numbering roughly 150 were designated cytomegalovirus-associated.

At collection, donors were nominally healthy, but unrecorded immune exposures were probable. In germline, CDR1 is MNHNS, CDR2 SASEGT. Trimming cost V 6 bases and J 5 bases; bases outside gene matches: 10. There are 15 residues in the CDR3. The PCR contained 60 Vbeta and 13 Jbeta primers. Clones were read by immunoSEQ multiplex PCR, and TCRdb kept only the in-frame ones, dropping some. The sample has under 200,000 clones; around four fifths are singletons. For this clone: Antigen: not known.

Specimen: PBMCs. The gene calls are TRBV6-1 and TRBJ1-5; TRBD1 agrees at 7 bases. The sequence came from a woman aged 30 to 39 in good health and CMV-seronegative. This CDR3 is CASRRLGQEDQPQHF. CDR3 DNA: TGTGCCAGCAGACGCCTCGGACAGGAGGATCAGCCCCAGCATTTT.